The rows below give T cell receptor beta chains drawn from one sample of a study of T-cell reconstitution after alpha-beta-depleted transplantation in children. TCRdb redid the calling of the PCR reads with MiXCR, one entry per CDR3 protein. Found here are fewer than 700,000 distinct CDR3 sequences, about 23% of them singletons; the top ten hold roughly 13%. Material: PBMCs, mostly from graft donor cells, obtained 360 days after TCRalphabeta/CD19-depleted stem cell transplant. Receptors were obtained from a boy under two years old who had a stem cell transplant for acute myeloid leukemia, so the T cells may come from the graft donor. CDR3s include the opening cysteine and the closing phenylalanine or tryptophan. D genes are given only for firm matches. The size entry is marked missing in some rows and otherwise reads once, few, many or a size class.

CDR3nt: TGCAGCGTAAGTCTGGGGTTATACACTGAAGCTTTCTTT
CDR3aa: CSVSLGLYTEAFF
d_gene: NA
j_gene: TRBJ1-1
abundance: NA
v_gene: TRBV29-1

CDR3nt: TGTGCCAGCTCACCGCAAAAGCAGAAGACCCAGTACTTC
CDR3aa: CASSPQKQKTQYF
d_gene: NA
j_gene: TRBJ2-5
abundance: NA
v_gene: TRBV18

CDR3nt: TGTGCCACCAGCAGAGTGTCCCCTACTAGGAGGGAGACCCAGTACTTC
CDR3aa: CATSRVSPTRRETQYF
d_gene: NA
j_gene: TRBJ2-5
abundance: NA
v_gene: TRBV15

CDR3nt: TGTGCTGGGCGGGAGAACACAGATACGCAGTATTTT
CDR3aa: CAGRENTDTQYF
d_gene: TRBD2
j_gene: TRBJ2-3
abundance: NA
v_gene: TRBV7-9

CDR3nt: TGCGCCAGCAGCTTGGCCGGACAAAAGAAAGATACGCAGTATTTT
CDR3aa: CASSLAGQKKDTQYF
d_gene: NA
j_gene: TRBJ2-3
abundance: NA
v_gene: TRBV5-1

CDR3nt: TGCAGTGCGGTTAAAACAGGGGAGGAGACCCAGTACTTC
CDR3aa: CSAVKTGEETQYF
d_gene: TRBD1
j_gene: TRBJ2-5
abundance: few
v_gene: TRBV20-1

CDR3nt: TGTGCCAGCAGTCCGGACAGGGGATACATTCAGTACTTC
CDR3aa: CASSPDRGYIQYF
d_gene: TRBD1
j_gene: TRBJ2-4
abundance: NA
v_gene: TRBV12-3/TRBV12-4

CDR3nt: TGTGCCAGCAGCCCCTGGAACACAGATACGCAGTATTTT
CDR3aa: CASSPWNTDTQYF
d_gene: NA
j_gene: TRBJ2-3
abundance: many
v_gene: TRBV7-3

CDR3nt: TGTGCCAGCAGCCCCTTAGCGGGGCCGTCCTACGAGCAGTACTTC
CDR3aa: CASSPLAGPSYEQYF
d_gene: TRBD2
j_gene: TRBJ2-7
abundance: NA
v_gene: TRBV7-2

CDR3nt: TGCGCCAGCAGCCAAGCCGGGACAGGGGGCTATGGCTACACCTTC
CDR3aa: CASSQAGTGGYGYTF
d_gene: TRBD1
j_gene: TRBJ1-2
abundance: NA
v_gene: TRBV4-1

CDR3nt: TGTGCCAGCAGCTTGAGTCAGGCGGGTTACAATGAGCAGTTCTTC
CDR3aa: CASSLSQAGYNEQFF
d_gene: NA
j_gene: TRBJ2-1
abundance: few
v_gene: TRBV7-3

CDR3nt: TGCAGTGCTAGAGAAGACAGGGAAGCTTTCTTT
CDR3aa: CSAREDREAFF
d_gene: NA
j_gene: TRBJ1-1
abundance: many
v_gene: TRBV20-1

CDR3nt: TGTGCCAGCAGCTTAGGACGAGGAAACGGCCACGAGCAGTACTTC
CDR3aa: CASSLGRGNGHEQYF
d_gene: NA
j_gene: TRBJ2-7
abundance: many
v_gene: TRBV7-2

CDR3nt: TGTGCCAGCGAGGCGCTAGCGGACGGCGTTGAGCAGTTCTTC
CDR3aa: CASEALADGVEQFF
d_gene: TRBD2
j_gene: TRBJ2-1
abundance: few
v_gene: TRBV6-1

CDR3nt: TGTGCCAGCAGTTCATGGAGTATCCACGAGCAGTACTTC
CDR3aa: CASSSWSIHEQYF
d_gene: NA
j_gene: TRBJ2-7
abundance: many
v_gene: TRBV6-5

CDR3nt: TGCAGTGCCGCCGGGACAGGAAGGTTCAGTGAGCAGTTCTTC
CDR3aa: CSAAGTGRFSEQFF
d_gene: TRBD1
j_gene: TRBJ2-1
abundance: many
v_gene: TRBV20-1

CDR3nt: TGTGCCAGCAGTTTAACGGCTAGCGGGGTCTCGGGGGAGCTGTTTTTT
CDR3aa: CASSLTASGVSGELFF
d_gene: TRBD2
j_gene: TRBJ2-2
abundance: NA
v_gene: TRBV12-3/TRBV12-4

CDR3nt: TGCGCCAGCAGCCAGTCGGTCCGGGTATACAATGAAAAACTGTTTTTT
CDR3aa: CASSQSVRVYNEKLFF
d_gene: NA
j_gene: TRBJ1-4
abundance: few
v_gene: TRBV4-3

CDR3nt: TGTGCCACCAGCAGAGATCGTTCAGGAAACACCATATATTTT
CDR3aa: CATSRDRSGNTIYF
d_gene: NA
j_gene: TRBJ1-3
abundance: NA
v_gene: TRBV15

CDR3nt: TGTGCCAGCAGCTACGGCTTGCGTAACTATGGCTACACCTTC
CDR3aa: CASSYGLRNYGYTF
d_gene: NA
j_gene: TRBJ1-2
abundance: NA
v_gene: TRBV12-3/TRBV12-4

CDR3nt: TGCGCCAGCAGGGGGATAGGGGGCGAGATGAACACTGAAGCTTTCTTT
CDR3aa: CASRGIGGEMNTEAFF
d_gene: TRBD1
j_gene: TRBJ1-1
abundance: NA
v_gene: TRBV10-2

CDR3nt: TGTGCCAGCAGCCGGGACAGGGGGCAGGATGAGCAGTTCTTC
CDR3aa: CASSRDRGQDEQFF
d_gene: TRBD1
j_gene: TRBJ2-1
abundance: few
v_gene: TRBV7-9

CDR3nt: TGTGCCAGCAGTTACACCTTGGCGAACACCGGGGAGCTGTTTTTT
CDR3aa: CASSYTLANTGELFF
d_gene: NA
j_gene: TRBJ2-2
abundance: many
v_gene: TRBV6-5

CDR3nt: TGTGCCAGCAAAGACCCGGGAAAAGATACGCAGTATTTT
CDR3aa: CASKDPGKDTQYF
d_gene: NA
j_gene: TRBJ2-3
abundance: NA
v_gene: TRBV6-2/TRBV6-3

CDR3nt: TGTGCCAGTCGGAGGGATGTAGGCACCGGGGAGCTGTTTTTT
CDR3aa: CASRRDVGTGELFF
d_gene: NA
j_gene: TRBJ2-2
abundance: many
v_gene: TRBV6-1

CDR3nt: TGTGCCAGCAGCGGTGGGTGGGCCGCGGGGAATGAGCAGTTCTTC
CDR3aa: CASSGGWAAGNEQFF
d_gene: NA
j_gene: TRBJ2-1
abundance: NA
v_gene: TRBV5-5

CDR3nt: TGTGCCAGCAGTTACTCGCCGCAGGGGACAGGAAACACCATATATTTT
CDR3aa: CASSYSPQGTGNTIYF
d_gene: NA
j_gene: TRBJ1-3
abundance: NA
v_gene: TRBV6-5

CDR3nt: TGCAGTGCTGAAGCGTGGACGAAAGGCTACGAGCAGTACTTC
CDR3aa: CSAEAWTKGYEQYF
d_gene: NA
j_gene: TRBJ2-7
abundance: few
v_gene: TRBV20-1

CDR3nt: TGCAGCGCACTGCCACGTTCGGGGGTTCCATCCTACAATGAGCAGTTCTTC
CDR3aa: CSALPRSGVPSYNEQFF
d_gene: NA
j_gene: TRBJ2-1
abundance: many
v_gene: TRBV29-1

CDR3nt: TGTGCCAGCAGCCACTTGACTATAAGGGCCAACGTCCTGACTTTC
CDR3aa: CASSHLTIRANVLTF
d_gene: NA
j_gene: TRBJ2-6
abundance: many
v_gene: TRBV7-9

CDR3nt: TGTGCCAGCAGCCCACCGGGCTCGAATAATGAAAAACTGTTTTTT
CDR3aa: CASSPPGSNNEKLFF
d_gene: NA
j_gene: TRBJ1-4
abundance: many
v_gene: TRBV13

CDR3nt: TGCAGCGTTGCGGGGGTCCACTACGAGCAGTACTTC
CDR3aa: CSVAGVHYEQYF
d_gene: NA
j_gene: TRBJ2-7
abundance: many
v_gene: TRBV29-1

CDR3nt: TGTGCCACCAGTGATTTGTTTGGGGCAGACACCGGGGAGCTGTTTTTT
CDR3aa: CATSDLFGADTGELFF
d_gene: NA
j_gene: TRBJ2-2
abundance: NA
v_gene: TRBV24-1

CDR3nt: TGTGCCAGCAGTAACTCCGGGACACCGCGGTTCTATGGCTACACCTTC
CDR3aa: CASSNSGTPRFYGYTF
d_gene: NA
j_gene: TRBJ1-2
abundance: many
v_gene: TRBV6-5

CDR3nt: TGTGCCAGCAGCTGGACGGCGGAGGAACTGTTTTTT
CDR3aa: CASSWTAEELFF
d_gene: NA
j_gene: TRBJ1-4
abundance: NA
v_gene: TRBV7-9

CDR3nt: TGTGCCAGCAGCTTAGATACCGCTGGGGCCAACGTCCTGACTTTC
CDR3aa: CASSLDTAGANVLTF
d_gene: NA
j_gene: TRBJ2-6
abundance: NA
v_gene: TRBV7-2

CDR3nt: TGCAGTGCTAGTCCCACTAGCGACGTCACAGATACGCAGTATTTT
CDR3aa: CSASPTSDVTDTQYF
d_gene: TRBD2
j_gene: TRBJ2-3
abundance: many
v_gene: TRBV20-1

CDR3nt: TGTGCCAGCAGTTTAAGGAGGAACACTGAAGCTTTCTTT
CDR3aa: CASSLRRNTEAFF
d_gene: NA
j_gene: TRBJ1-1
abundance: many
v_gene: TRBV12-3/TRBV12-4

CDR3nt: TGCAGTGCTAGAGGCGGGACAGCCAGCGATCAGCCCCAGCATTTT
CDR3aa: CSARGGTASDQPQHF
d_gene: TRBD1
j_gene: TRBJ1-5
abundance: few
v_gene: TRBV20-1

CDR3nt: TGCAGTGCTAGAGAAGCAACTAATGAAAAACTGTTTTTT
CDR3aa: CSAREATNEKLFF
d_gene: NA
j_gene: TRBJ1-4
abundance: few
v_gene: TRBV20-1

CDR3nt: TGCAGTGCTAGAGATCCGGCAGGGGACCATGGCTACACCTTC
CDR3aa: CSARDPAGDHGYTF
d_gene: NA
j_gene: TRBJ1-2
abundance: NA
v_gene: TRBV20-1

CDR3nt: TGCAGTGCTAGAGGGGTTAGCGGGCTCTGGAGGGAGACCCAGTACTTC
CDR3aa: CSARGVSGLWRETQYF
d_gene: TRBD2
j_gene: TRBJ2-5
abundance: NA
v_gene: TRBV20-1

CDR3nt: TGCAGCGTTGATAGTGGACAGAACACTGAAGCTTTCTTT
CDR3aa: CSVDSGQNTEAFF
d_gene: NA
j_gene: TRBJ1-1
abundance: NA
v_gene: TRBV29-1